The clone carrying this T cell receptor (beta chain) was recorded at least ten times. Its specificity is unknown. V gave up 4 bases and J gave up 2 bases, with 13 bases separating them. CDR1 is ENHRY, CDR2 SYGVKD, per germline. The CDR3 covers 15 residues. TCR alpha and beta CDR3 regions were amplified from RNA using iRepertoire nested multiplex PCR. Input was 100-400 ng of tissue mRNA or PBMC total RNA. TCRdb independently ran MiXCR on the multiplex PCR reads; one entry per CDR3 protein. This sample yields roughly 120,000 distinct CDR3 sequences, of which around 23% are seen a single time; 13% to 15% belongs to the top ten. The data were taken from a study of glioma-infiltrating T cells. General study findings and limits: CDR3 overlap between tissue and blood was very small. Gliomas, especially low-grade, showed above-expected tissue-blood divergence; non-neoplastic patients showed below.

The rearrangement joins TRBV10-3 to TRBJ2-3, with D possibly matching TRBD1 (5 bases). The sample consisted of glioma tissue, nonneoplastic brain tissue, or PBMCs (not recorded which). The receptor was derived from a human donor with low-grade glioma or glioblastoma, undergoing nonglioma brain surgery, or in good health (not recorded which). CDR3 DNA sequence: TGTGCCATCAGTGCTGGTGACAGACTCACAGATACGCAGTATTTT. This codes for CAISAGDRLTDTQYF.